Below are 3 T cell receptor beta chains sequenced from a single sample in a study of T cell clonality in common variable immunodeficiency. Data came from immunoSEQ multiplex PCR; TCRdb stores just in-frame clones and leaves some out. The repertoire yields 40,000 to 65,000 clones, none seen only once; the top ten contain about 1.7%. Sequenced input: peripheral blood mononuclear cells. Source of these receptors: a person between 18 and 75 years old in good health.

The sequenced part of the CDR3 DNA is TGTGCCAGCAGCTTTAACAGCCAAGAGACG. It specifies CASSFNSQET. The entire CDR3 sequence reads CASSFNSQETQYF. The chain links TRBV11-2 to TRBJ2-3; no reliable D call. The read ends 3 residues shy of where the CDR3 ends; the end is completed using the germline J gene. The CDR3 is 13 amino acids. CDR1 is SGHAT and CDR2 is FQNNGV in the germline V gene.

This clone was counted at least ten times. The read finishes 3 residues shy of the CDR3 end, and the germline J gene is used to complete it. The V call is TRBV5-5, the J call TRBJ2-3; 7 bases line up with TRBD1. From germline, CDR1 is SGHKS and CDR2 YYEKEE (reference sequence). There are 14 residues in the CDR3. The J segment lost 0 bases and the V segment lost 7 bases, leaving 5 bases of the junction unmatched. The covered CDR3 bases are TGTGCCAGCGAACAGGGGTTGAGCACAGATACG. Translation gives CASEQGLSTDT. The full CDR3 protein is CASEQGLSTDTQYF.

Many counts were recorded for this clone. Read data end 3 residues before the CDR3 end; the end is taken from the germline J gene. The V call is TRBV12-3 or TRBV12-4, the J call TRBJ2-1; TRBD2 matches at 7 bases. This CDR3 is 16 amino acids long. With 5 bases clipped from V and 2 bases from J, the junction kept 9 bases outside the gene matches. The sequenced part of the CDR3 DNA is TGTGCCAGCAGTCCGAGCGGGGCCAAACCCTACAATGAG. It yields the protein CASSPSGAKPYNE. The CDR3, in full, reads CASSPSGAKPYNEQFF.